Presented here are 12 T cell receptor beta chains from one specimen sequenced in a study of cytomegalovirus exposure and HLA in healthy donors. The PCR made use of 60 Vbeta and 13 Jbeta primers. Here immunoSEQ multiplex PCR was the method, and the copy in TCRdb shows in-frame clones only, minus some. This sample has about 170,000 clones, with 55% to 65% found just once. Sequencing was done on a sample of PBMCs. The source is a man aged 40-50 years in good health and CMV-seronegative.

Comments on this clone: This is likely a read error, given that the CDR3 carries no conserved phenylalanine or tryptophan at its end. The chain uses TRBV19 and TRBJ1-6; D is possibly TRBD1 (5 bases). CDR3 length equals 17 residues. The V and J ends lost 8 bases and 8 bases respectively, with 25 bases between them. The germline gives CDR1 LNHDA, CDR2 SQIVND (reference sequence). CDR3 sequence reads: CASSNRAQGLYHSPLHV. The CDR3 DNA reads TGTGCCAGTTCTAATAGGGCGCAGGGACTTTATCATTCACCCCTCCACGTT.

The chain links TRBV10-3 to TRBJ2-6; D unresolved. V lost 4 bases, J lost 0 bases, and 4 bases lay in between. The CDR3 length is 14 residues. The germline CDR1 and CDR2 sequences are ENHRY and SYGVKD. The CDR3 DNA reads as TGTGCCATCAGTGCGGGCTCTGGGGCCAACGTCCTGACTTTC. It is translated as CAISAGSGANVLTF.

This chain uses TRBV11-2 with TRBJ2-7; 7 positions agree with TRBD1. The CDR3 spans 13 residues. Trimming at V came to 4 bases and at J to 6 bases, leaving 6 bases not matched to a gene. Germline V CDR1 and CDR2: SGHAT, FQNNGV. The DNA of the CDR3 is TGTGCCAGCAGCTATATAGGGACAGCCGAGCAGTACTTC. Translated: CASSYIGTAEQYF.

This clone occurred a few times. The gene calls are TRBV7-3 and TRBJ2-2; 10 bases fit TRBD1. In germline, CDR1 is SGHTA, CDR2 FQGTGA. V lost 5 bases, J lost 5 bases, and 5 bases stayed unmatched. CDR3 length: 15 amino acids. CDR3 region: CASSARTGGTGELFF. The CDR3 region has the DNA TGTGCCAGCAGCGCCAGGACAGGGGGGACCGGGGAGCTGTTTTTT.

This clone was recorded only once. The chain carries TRBV7-8 and TRBJ1-4, with 8 bases matching TRBD1. V trimming: 3 bases; J trimming: 7 bases; junction bases outside the gene matches: 7. In germline, CDR1 is SGHVS, CDR2 FQNEAQ. The CDR3 is made up of 15 amino acids. CDR3 sequence (DNA): TGTGCCAGCAGCTTGCAGGGGGCCTTTCGTGAAAAACTGTTTTTT. The encoded protein is CASSLQGAFREKLFF.

This clone has a handful of counts. The chain links TRBV5-4 to TRBJ1-4; no clear D gene. CDR3 length: 14 residues. V lost 4 bases and J 7 bases, leaving 14 bases between the germline ends. Germline loops: CDR1 SGHNT, CDR2 YYREEE (reference sequence). The CDR3 nucleotides are TGTGCCAGCAGCCCCGACTTGGCGGGTGAAAAACTGTTTTTT. As protein: CASSPDLAGEKLFF.

This CDR3 reads CASSPGGLSSYEQYF. For the CDR3, the DNA is TGTGCCAGCAGTCCAGGGGGTCTAAGCTCCTACGAGCAGTACTTC. The chain links TRBV7-6 to TRBJ2-7; 7 bases map to TRBD1. In germline, CDR1 is SGHVS, CDR2 FNYEAQ. J was trimmed by 0 bases and V by 6 bases; bases with no gene match: 8. CDR3 length: 15 amino acids.

The chain combines TRBV30 with TRBJ2-1; 12 bases are a match to TRBD2. Germline V lookup: CDR1 GTSNPN, CDR2 SVGIG (reference sequence). Trimming cost V 1 base and J 8 bases; bases outside gene matches: 9. This CDR3 is 16 amino acids long. CDR3 coding DNA: TGTGCCTGGAGTGAGGGGACTAGCGGGCTGGGGGATGAGCAGTTCTTC. Encoded protein: CAWSEGTSGLGDEQFF.

The count of this clone is one. The chain combines TRBV28 with TRBJ1-4, with D unclear. The CDR3 spans 13 residues. Deletions cut 3 bases from V and 9 bases from J, with 11 bases between. Germline lookup yields CDR1 MDHEN and CDR2 SYDVKM. The CDR3 protein is CASSFGSAKKLFF. In DNA, the CDR3 is TGTGCCAGCAGTTTCGGGAGCGCAAAAAAACTGTTTTTT.

This clone showed up just a few times. The chain has TRBV5-5 and TRBJ2-7, with 8 bases fitting TRBD1. V trimming: 4 bases; J trimming: 2 bases; junction bases outside the gene matches: 8. The CDR3 has 15 amino acids. Per the germline V gene, CDR1 is SGHKS and CDR2 is YYEKEE (reference sequence). CDR3 nucleotide sequence: TGTGCCAGCAGCATGGGGACAGGAGACACCTACGAGCAGTACTTC. Its translation: CASSMGTGDTYEQYF.

The chain combines TRBV4-2 with TRBJ2-1; 14 nucleotides match TRBD2. Germline V gene sequence: CDR1 LGHNA, CDR2 YNFKEQ. The ends lost 0 bases at V and 1 base at J; junction bases unmatched: 11. The CDR3 totals 21 residues. The CDR3, as DNA: TGTGCCAGCAGCCAAGATTACCCGGGACTAGCGGGAGTAGGGTCCTACAATGAGCAGTTCTTC. Translation: CASSQDYPGLAGVGSYNEQFF.

The chain carries TRBV2 and TRBJ2-2, with a tentative D call TRBD1 (6 bases). V was shortened by 7 bases and J by 3 bases, with 15 bases between the two germline ends. CDR3 size: 15 residues. CDR1 is SNHLY, CDR2 FYNNEI, per germline. Written as DNA, the CDR3 is TGTGCCAGCAAAACGCAGGGGTCGGACACCGGGGAGCTGTTTTTT. It is translated as CASKTQGSDTGELFF.